The 29 T cell receptor beta chains given below trace back to one sample, sequenced in a study of blood T cell repertoires in COVID-19. Some clones are missing from TCRdb's copy, which holds only in-frame ones; the method was immunoSEQ multiplex PCR. The sample lists around 350,000 clones, about 88% seen once, with around 2.9% in the top ten. The source material was peripheral blood. All receptors derive from a human donor in a cohort sampled during active COVID-19.

This chain links TRBV6-6 with TRBJ1-5; a possible D gene is TRBD1 (6 bases). Germline loops: CDR1 MNHNY, CDR2 SVGAGI (reference sequence). V lost 0 bases to trimming and J lost 6 bases, with 9 bases between them. The CDR3 contains 14 residues. The CDR3 loop is CASSYSGGGQPQHF. In DNA, the CDR3 is TGTGCCAGCAGTTACTCAGGGGGGGGTCAGCCCCAGCATTTT.

The CDR3 sequence is CASRLDRGRLNYGYTF. The CDR3 bases are TGTGCCAGCAGACTGGACAGGGGGCGGTTGAACTATGGCTACACCTTC. V gene TRBV6-6 combines with J gene TRBJ1-2; 11 nucleotides line up with TRBD1. This CDR3 has 16 residues. Germline CDR1 MNHNY, CDR2 SVGAGI (reference sequence). V dropped 6 bases and J dropped 2; count of bases not matched to a gene: 8.

This chain connects TRBV27 to TRBJ2-1; D is unclear. Germline V gene sequence: CDR1 MNHEY, CDR2 SMNVEV (reference sequence). The ends were cut back, 4 bases at V and 5 bases at J, with 9 bases in the middle. The CDR3 covers 13 residues. Here the CDR3 reads CASSSYTDNEQFF. The CDR3 nucleotides are TGTGCCAGCAGTTCGTATACGGACAATGAGCAGTTCTTC.

The V call is TRBV7-8, the J call TRBJ2-6; no clear D gene. Germline-derived CDR1 and CDR2 are SGHVS and FQNEAQ. The CDR3 length is 16 residues. The ends were cut back, 0 bases at V and 0 bases at J, with 6 bases in the middle. The CDR3 coding sequence is TGTGCCAGCAGCTTAGCATACAGCTCTGGGGCCAACGTCCTGACTTTC. Translation gives CASSLAYSSGANVLTF.

V usage is TRBV7-3 and J usage is TRBJ2-1; D is perhaps TRBD1 (8 bases). V was shortened by 2 bases and J by 6 bases, with 14 bases between the two germline ends. The length of the CDR3 is 15 residues. Germline V CDR1 and CDR2: SGHTA, FQGTGA. CDR3 bases: TGTGCCAGCAGCTTAGGGACAGGCGGGGGCAATGAGCAGTTCTTC. This gives the protein CASSLGTGGGNEQFF.

The chain has TRBV5-5 and TRBJ2-3; D gene ambiguous. The CDR3 loop spans 14 amino acids. CDR1 and CDR2 from the germline V gene are SGHKS and YYEKEE (reference sequence). Trimming removed 1 base at V and 2 bases at J, with 8 bases between. CDR3 protein: CASSLFPFTDTQYF. The CDR3 nucleotides are TGTGCCAGCAGCTTGTTCCCCTTCACAGATACGCAGTATTTT. The entire variable domain, with the rest obtained from reference TRBV5-5 and TRBJ2-3, is as follows: DAGVTQSPTHLIKTRGQQVTLRCSPISGHKSVSWYQQVLGQGPQFIFQYYEKEERGRGNFPDRFSARQFPNYSSELNVNALLLGDSALYLCASSLFPFTDTQYFGPGTRLTVL.

The rearrangement uses TRBV3-1 (or the pseudogene TRBV3-2) and TRBJ1-3; no firm D call. The germline gives CDR1 LGHDT, CDR2 YNNKEL (reference sequence). V dropped 0 bases and J dropped 4 bases, with 10 bases sitting between them. This CDR3 is 15 amino acids long. CDR3: CASSQDGDKGNTIYF. The DNA of the CDR3 is TGTGCCAGCAGCCAAGACGGGGATAAAGGAAACACCATATATTTT.

This clone occurred once. This chain joins TRBV14 and TRBJ2-5; 11 nucleotides agree with TRBD2. The CDR3 spans 17 residues. Germline assignment: CDR1 SGHDN and CDR2 FVKESK. Trimming cost V 3 bases and J 1 base; bases outside gene matches: 7. CDR3 sequence reads: CASSHRRLAGGQETQYF. Written as DNA, the CDR3 is TGTGCCAGCAGCCACCGGAGGCTAGCGGGGGGCCAAGAGACCCAGTACTTC. The complete variable domain, with remaining parts taken from reference TRBV14 and TRBJ2-5, reads EAGVTQFPSHSVIEKGQTVTLRCDPISGHDNLYWYRRVMGKEIKFLLHFVKESKQDESGMPNNRFLAERTGGTYSTLKVQPAELEDSGVYFCASSHRRLAGGQETQYFGPGTRLLVL.

The chain carries TRBV6-1 and TRBJ1-2; the D is unclear. Trimming shortened V by 3 bases and J by 7 bases, and 15 bases separated the two germline ends. This CDR3 comprises 14 residues. The germline V gene encodes CDR1 MNHNS and CDR2 SASEGT. The CDR3 DNA is TGTGCCAGCAGTGACCTACTACCGCCCGGTGGCTACACCTTC. Translating it yields CASSDLLPPGGYTF.

This chain uses TRBV5-1 with TRBJ2-1; D unresolved. Germline CDR1 and CDR2: SGHRS and YFSETQ. The CDR3 sequence is 15 residues long. Deletions cut 4 bases from V and 0 bases from J, with 11 bases between. The CDR3 coding sequence is TGCGCCAGCAGCCTGAGTACGAGCTCCTACAATGAGCAGTTCTTC. Protein product: CASSLSTSSYNEQFF.

The chain combines TRBV10-3 with TRBJ2-2; the match to TRBD1 covers 9 bases. The germline gives CDR1 ENHRY, CDR2 SYGVKD. Trimming cost V 11 bases and J 2 bases; bases outside gene matches: 6. CDR3 length: 14 amino acids. This chain's CDR3 is CALRQGGNTGELFF. The DNA for the CDR3 is TGTGCCCTAAGACAGGGGGGTAACACCGGGGAGCTGTTTTTT.

This rearrangement joins TRBV4-2 to TRBJ2-5; possible D gene TRBD1, 5 bases. The germline CDR1 and CDR2 sequences are LGHNA and YNFKEQ. The length of the CDR3 is 14 residues. V shed 1 base and J shed 2 bases, with 8 bases lying between them. CDR3 DNA: TGTGCCAGCAGCCAAGTGAAGGGGCAAGAGACCCAGTACTTC. The encoded protein is CASSQVKGQETQYF.

V is TRBV30 and J is TRBJ2-1; 11 nucleotides line up with TRBD2. The germline V gene has CDR1 GTSNPN and CDR2 SVGIG (reference sequence). Trimming at V came to 2 bases and at J to 3 bases, leaving 3 bases not matched to a gene. This CDR3 is built from 15 residues. The CDR3 region has the DNA TGTGCCTGGAGTCGACTAGCGGGAAACTACAATGAGCAGTTCTTC. This codes for CAWSRLAGNYNEQFF.

The chain's CDR3 is CASSSSYRDKEYF. Written as DNA, the CDR3 is TGTGCCAGCAGCTCGAGCTACCGGGACAAAGAGTACTTC. The chain links TRBV5-5 to TRBJ2-7, with a possible D match to TRBD1 (6 bases). CDR1 and CDR2 (germline): SGHKS, YYEKEE (reference sequence). The CDR3 is made up of 13 amino acids. V was cut by 3 bases and J by 11 bases, with 18 bases left in between.

This clone was seen just once. V is TRBV28 and J is TRBJ1-4; 7 bases agree with TRBD1. The ends lost 5 bases at V and 5 bases at J; junction bases unmatched: 5. From germline, CDR1 is MDHEN and CDR2 SYDVKM. The CDR3 is 14 amino acids. The CDR3 nucleotides are TGTGCCAGCAGTATTGGACAGGCCAATGAAAAACTGTTTTTT. It encodes CASSIGQANEKLFF.

This chain links TRBV5-6 with TRBJ1-2; D uncertain. V was pared by 0 bases and J by 5 bases, with 11 bases between. Per germline, CDR1 SGHDT and CDR2 YYEEEE. The CDR3 contains 14 residues. The CDR3 region is CASSLATQRYGYTF. CDR3 bases: TGTGCCAGCAGCTTGGCCACGCAGCGGTATGGCTACACCTTC.

This clone showed up just a few times. V usage is TRBV7-3 and J usage is TRBJ1-1, with D unresolved. Trimming cost V 4 bases and J 6 bases, with 12 bases left between them. This CDR3 has 13 amino acids. Germline-derived CDR1 and CDR2 are SGHTA and FQGTGA. CDR3 sequence (DNA): TGTGCCAGCAGCTCCATTCGGGTTTCTGAAGCTTTCTTT. Translated, it gives CASSSIRVSEAFF.

This chain uses TRBV9 with TRBJ2-1; tentative D call: TRBD2 (7 bases). The V end was cut by 0 bases, the J end by 7 bases, with 14 bases between. CDR3 size: 15 residues. Looked up from germline, CDR1 is SGDLS and CDR2 is YYNGEE. The CDR3 here is CASSVDGGPPNEQFF. The CDR3 region has the DNA TGTGCCAGCAGCGTAGACGGGGGGCCCCCTAATGAGCAGTTCTTC. Drawing the rest from reference TRBV9 and TRBJ2-1, the complete variable domain is DSGVTQTPKHLITATGQRVTLRCSPRSGDLSVYWYQQSLDQGLQFLIQYYNGEERAKGNILERFSAQQFPDLHSELNLSSLELGDSALYFCASSVDGGPPNEQFFGPGTRLTVL.

The chain carries TRBV3-1 (or the pseudogene TRBV3-2) and TRBJ2-1; 9 bases fit TRBD2. The CDR3 runs 13 residues. Looked up from germline, CDR1 is LGHDT and CDR2 is YNNKEL (reference sequence). J was trimmed by 13 bases and V by 5 bases; bases with no gene match: 9. The DNA for the CDR3 is TGTGCCAGCAGCTTCGGGCGGGAGGGCCCCCAGTTCTTC. This translates into CASSFGREGPQFF.

This clone has just one count. The gene calls are TRBV5-4 and TRBJ1-2; 8 bases are a match to TRBD1. Germline V gene data show CDR1 as SGHNT and CDR2 as YYREEE (reference sequence). V shed 3 bases, J shed 3 bases, and the junction held 4 bases outside the gene matches. CDR3 size: 14 residues. The CDR3 loop reads CASSSRGLDYGYTF. Here the CDR3 DNA reads TGTGCCAGCAGCTCCAGGGGGCTCGACTATGGCTACACCTTC.

This chain connects TRBV19 to TRBJ2-7; 12 positions match TRBD2. Unmatched junction bases numbered 4, after V lost 10 bases and J lost 6 bases. Germline-derived CDR1 and CDR2 are LNHDA and SQIVND (reference sequence). The CDR3 length is 12 residues. The CDR3 is CATSLAGGEQYF. The CDR3 coding sequence is TGTGCCACCTCACTAGCGGGAGGCGAGCAGTACTTC. Variable domain in full (rest from reference TRBV19 and TRBJ2-7): DGGITQSPKYLFRKEGQNVTLSCEQNLNHDAMYWYRQDPGQGLRLIYYSQIVNDFQKGDIAEGYSVSREKKESFPLTVTSAQKNPTAFYLCATSLAGGEQYFGPGTRLTVT.

In its sample, this clone was seen a few times. This chain joins TRBV20-1 and TRBJ2-7, with D maybe TRBD2 (6 bases). The CDR3 is 16 residues long. Trimming pared 3 bases from V and 3 bases from J, leaving 21 bases between. Germline V gene lookup returns CDR1 DFQATT and CDR2 SNEGSKA (reference sequence). The DNA of the CDR3 is TGCAGTGCTAGTTTTGCCTGGACGGGAGTAAACTACGAGCAGTACTTC. Its protein product is CSASFAWTGVNYEQYF.

A remark on this clone: Within the sample, other DNA sequences also encode this same CDR3. The chain has TRBV15 and TRBJ1-3, with no clear D. Trimming removed 0 bases from V and 2 bases from J, with 8 bases in between. Per the germline V gene, CDR1 is LNHNV and CDR2 is YYDKDF (reference sequence). The CDR3 sequence is 15 residues long. The CDR3 reads CATSRDLATGNTIYF. Written as DNA, the CDR3 is TGTGCCACCAGCAGAGATCTAGCTACTGGAAACACCATATATTTT.

The rearrangement uses TRBV19 and TRBJ1-5; 10 nucleotides agree with TRBD1. From germline, CDR1 is LNHDA and CDR2 SQIVND (reference sequence). V trimming: 5 bases; J trimming: 4 bases; junction bases outside the gene matches: 5. The CDR3 runs 15 residues. The CDR3 protein is CASSRGTGENQPQHF. CDR3 in DNA: TGTGCCAGTAGTCGGGGGACAGGGGAAAATCAGCCCCAGCATTTT. The complete variable domain, with remaining parts taken from reference TRBV19 and TRBJ1-5, reads DGGITQSPKYLFRKEGQNVTLSCEQNLNHDAMYWYRQDPGQGLRLIYYSQIVNDFQKGDIAEGYSVSREKKESFPLTVTSAQKNPTAFYLCASSRGTGENQPQHFGDGTRLSIL.

The chain joins TRBV9 to TRBJ1-6; 7 bases are shared with TRBD1. Germline loops: CDR1 SGDLS, CDR2 YYNGEE. The CDR3 runs 15 residues. The junction had 6 bases not matched to a gene; V was cut back by 2 bases and J by 7 bases. CDR3 sequence: CASSVNRGINSPLHF. DNA for the CDR3: TGTGCCAGCAGCGTTAACAGGGGAATCAATTCACCCCTCCACTTT.

This clone was seen once. V gene TRBV19 combines with J gene TRBJ1-1; D is undetermined. The length of the CDR3 is 14 residues. V dropped 3 bases and J dropped 2 bases, with 10 bases sitting between them. CDR1 LNHDA and CDR2 SQIVND come from the germline V gene (reference sequence). The CDR3 protein is CASSMRADNTEAFF. The CDR3 DNA sequence: TGTGCCAGTAGTATGAGAGCGGACAACACTGAAGCTTTCTTT.

The chain combines TRBV19 with TRBJ1-6; 8 nucleotides agree with TRBD1. V gave up 6 bases and J gave up 5 bases; unmatched junction bases: 6. Germline CDR1 LNHDA, CDR2 SQIVND (reference sequence). This CDR3 has 15 amino acids. CDR3 nucleotide sequence: TGTGCCAGTAGGAGACAGGGGTATAATAATTCACCCCTCCACTTT. This encodes CASRRQGYNNSPLHF.

V gene TRBV28 combines with J gene TRBJ1-2; no firm D call. The CDR3 extends over 14 amino acids. From germline, CDR1 is MDHEN and CDR2 SYDVKM. The V end lost 3 bases, the J end lost 8 bases, and 16 bases lay between the germline ends. Here the CDR3 DNA reads TGTGCCAGCAGTTTTTTCGAGGCCGGCGGAGGCTACACCTTC. It is translated as CASSFFEAGGGYTF.

The genes are TRBV9 and TRBJ2-1; 11 bases align to TRBD2. Losses at the gene ends were 4 bases for V and 3 bases for J; bases not matched to a gene: 6. CDR1 and CDR2 (germline): SGDLS, YYNGEE. The CDR3 totals 16 residues. CDR3 region: CASSLSGGAGYNEQFF. The CDR3 DNA follows: TGTGCCAGCAGCCTTAGCGGGGGGGCTGGCTACAATGAGCAGTTCTTC.